These 7 T cell receptor beta chains were all obtained from the same sample, sequenced in a study of PD-1 blockade in mismatch repair-deficient tumors. Libraries were prepared by immunoSEQ multiplex PCR; TCRdb keeps only in-frame clonotypes and omits some of them. The sample contains some 120,000 clones, over 65% of which appear only once. The sample consisted of peripheral blood, taken about 60 weeks after starting pembrolizumab. These receptor sequences come from an adult with mismatch repair-deficient cancer.

The J gene is TRBJ2-2, the V gene TRBV19; D gene unclear. The CDR3 runs 12 residues. The germline V gene has CDR1 LNHDA and CDR2 SQIVND (reference sequence). The germline V and J ends were trimmed by 6 bases and 1 base, with 3 bases remaining between them. The DNA of the CDR3 is TGTGCCAGTAGGTTGAACACCGGGGAGCTGTTTTTT. Translating gives CASRLNTGELFF.

The chain uses TRBV29-1 and TRBJ1-1; the D gene is possibly TRBD1 (5 bases). In germline, CDR1 is SQVTM, CDR2 ANQGSEA. Trimming stripped 7 bases from V and 0 bases from J, with 12 bases between. The CDR3 extends over 13 amino acids. The CDR3 region is CSAERTLNTEAFF. CDR3 sequence (DNA): TGCAGCGCCGAACGGACACTGAACACTGAAGCTTTCTTT. Full variable domain (rest looked up from reference TRBV29-1 and TRBJ1-1): SAVISQKPSRDICQRGTSLTIQCQVDSQVTMMFWYRQQPGQSLTLIATANQGSEATYESGFVIDKFPISRPNLTFSTLTVSNMSPEDSSIYLCSAERTLNTEAFFGQGTRLTVV.

This chain connects TRBV27 to TRBJ2-5; 11 bases align to TRBD1. The J call is doubtful: the DNA matches TRBJ2-7 better. This CDR3 is 14 amino acids long. From germline, CDR1 is MNHEY and CDR2 SMNVEV (reference sequence). CDR3 sequence (DNA): TGTGCCAGCAGTCGGGGGACAGGGGGCTACGAGCAGTACTTC. It is translated as CASSRGTGGYEQYF.

This chain links TRBV11-3 with TRBJ2-5; D remains unclear. Germline CDR1 SGHNT, CDR2 YENEEA. Trimming stripped 5 bases from V and 2 bases from J, with 3 bases between. The CDR3 covers 11 residues. In DNA form, the CDR3 reads TGTGCCAGCAGCCCGCAAGAGACCCAGTACTTC. Its translation: CASSPQETQYF.

CDR3 bases: TGTGCCAGCAGCATCGGCCAGGAAAGCACAGATACGCAGTATTTT. Its translation: CASSIGQESTDTQYF. The rearrangement joins TRBV11-1 to TRBJ2-3, with unresolved D. The CDR3 runs to 15 residues. The germline V and J ends were trimmed by 5 bases and 0 bases, with 12 bases remaining between them. Germline V gives CDR1 SGHAT, CDR2 FQDESV (reference sequence). Together with reference TRBV11-1 and TRBJ2-3, the CDR3 gives the full variable domain: EAEVAQSPRYKITEKSQAVAFWCDPISGHATLYWYRQILGQGPELLVQFQDESVVDDSQLPKDRFSAERLKGVDSTLKIQPAELGDSAMYLCASSIGQESTDTQYFGPGTRLTVL.

This CDR3 is CASSPEVGSSQGYTF. CDR3 bases: TGTGCCAGCTCACCCGAGGTTGGTTCGTCTCAGGGCTACACCTTC. The rearrangement uses TRBV18 and TRBJ1-2; D gene unclear. The CDR3 consists of 15 residues. CDR1 and CDR2 from the germline V gene are KGHSH and LQKENI. V was clipped by 3 bases and J by 8 bases, with 19 bases between them.

The V gene is TRBV7-9, the J gene TRBJ1-1; 8 bases agree with TRBD1. The V segment lost 5 bases and the J segment 8 bases; nucleotides outside the gene matches: 4. Germline CDR1 is SEHNR and CDR2 is FQNEAQ (reference sequence). The CDR3 sequence is 12 residues long. The CDR3 sequence is CASSLDRVEAFF. In DNA, the CDR3 is TGTGCCAGCAGCCTGGACAGGGTAGAAGCTTTCTTT.